The 21 T cell receptor beta chains below come from one sample, sequenced in a study of patients and donors after allogeneic stem cell transplantation. TCRdb re-called the RT-PCR reads through MiXCR, storing one row per CDR3 protein. The profile covers over 400,000 distinct CDR3 sequences, with roughly 17% appearing a single time and roughly 7% taken by the ten largest. The sample was blood, either unsorted or a sorted T cell fraction (not recorded which). The receptors here all came from a human donor who was either an allogeneic HSCT recipient or a stem cell or donor lymphocyte infusion donor (not recorded which). It is not recorded whose cells these are; they may come from a transplant donor.

This clonotype was seen a handful of times. The chain couples TRBV20-1 to TRBJ2-1; a possible D gene is TRBD2 (5 bases). Germline V lookup: CDR1 DFQATT, CDR2 SNEGSKA (reference sequence). V lost 2 bases, J lost 7 bases, and 15 bases lay in between. CDR3 length: 14 amino acids. CDR3 nucleotides: TGCAGTGCTAGAAAGGCTAGCCCGGGGAATGAGCAGTTCTTC. Its translation is CSARKASPGNEQFF.

This clonotype was detected only a few times. The rearrangement links TRBV20-1 to TRBJ1-6, with 7 bases matching TRBD1. Germline V gene sequence: CDR1 DFQATT, CDR2 SNEGSKA (reference sequence). The CDR3 covers 13 residues. Here the CDR3 DNA reads TGCAGGGCCCGGAGGGGGCTGGATTCACCCCTCCACTTT. It encodes CRARRGLDSPLHF.

Here the CDR3 reads CARDRGQADTQYF. DNA of the CDR3: TGTGCCAGAGACAGGGGGCAGGCAGATACGCAGTATTTT. This sequence joins TRBV2 and TRBJ2-3, with 10 bases identical to TRBD1. The CDR3 sequence is 13 residues long. Germline-derived CDR1 and CDR2 are SNHLY and FYNNEI. V lost 9 bases and J lost 4; bases outside the gene matches: 4.

Only a few counts were recorded for this clonotype. This chain uses TRBV7-8 with TRBJ2-2, with 7 positions matching TRBD2. V dropped 1 base and J dropped 1; count of bases not matched to a gene: 6. CDR1 is SGHVS and CDR2 is FQNEAQ in the germline V gene. The CDR3 totals 17 residues. The CDR3 reads CASSLGSGGVNTGELFF. Here the CDR3 DNA reads TGTGCCAGCAGCTTAGGCTCTGGGGGGGTGAACACCGGGGAGCTGTTTTTT.

This clonotype was seen only a few times. The V gene is TRBV5-1, the J gene TRBJ2-1; D may be TRBD2 (6 bases). V was shortened by 4 bases and J by 6 bases, with 17 bases between the two germline ends. From germline, CDR1 is SGHRS and CDR2 YFSETQ. CDR3 length: 15 amino acids. CDR3 DNA: TGCGCCAGCAGCATCCCGGGACTGGCACCCAATGAGCAGTTCTTC. The encoded protein is CASSIPGLAPNEQFF.

This clonotype came up many times. CDR3 in DNA: TGTGCCAGCAGGTGGGACAGCGCCTGGGATTCACCCCTCCACTTT. It specifies CASRWDSAWDSPLHF. V and J are TRBV6-1 and TRBJ1-6; 7 nucleotides align to TRBD1. After removal of 6 bases from V and 8 bases from J, the junction contained 10 bases not matched to a gene. The length of the CDR3 is 15 residues. Germline CDR1 is MNHNS and CDR2 is SASEGT.

The genes are TRBV6-2 or TRBV6-3 and TRBJ1-5, with a weak D call TRBD1 (5 bases). V was cut by 6 bases and J by 9 bases, with 18 bases left in between. The CDR3 consists of 14 residues. In germline, CDR1 is MNHEY, CDR2 SVGEGT. Here the CDR3 DNA reads TGTGCCAGCAGCCCCGACAGCGTGCAACGGCCCCAGCATTTT. Its translation: CASSPDSVQRPQHF.

The chain links TRBV9 to TRBJ2-1, with 13 bases matching TRBD2. V gave up 4 bases and J gave up 8 bases; unmatched junction bases: 6. CDR3 length: 15 residues. Germline CDR1 and CDR2: SGDLS and YYNGEE. For the CDR3, the DNA is TGTGCCAGCAGCTTCCGGACTAGCGGGAGACATGAGCAGTTCTTC. Protein sequence: CASSFRTSGRHEQFF.

The genes are TRBV5-1 and TRBJ2-7; 8 nucleotides match TRBD2. Looked up from germline, CDR1 is SGHRS and CDR2 is YFSETQ. The V segment lost 5 bases and the J segment 1 base; nucleotides outside the gene matches: 8. CDR3 length: 15 residues. The CDR3: CASRPGGGASYEQYF. CDR3 DNA: TGCGCCAGCAGACCGGGGGGGGGCGCGTCCTACGAGCAGTACTTC.

This clonotype has more than one count but fewer than ten. The chain employs TRBV9 and TRBJ2-5, with D possibly matching TRBD2 (7 bases). Trimming shortened V by 1 base and J by 4 bases, and 11 bases separated the two germline ends. This CDR3 region has 14 residues. The germline V gene has CDR1 SGDLS and CDR2 YYNGEE. CDR3 sequence reads: CASSVTGGRETQYF. The CDR3 DNA follows: TGTGCCAGCAGCGTAACGGGGGGCAGAGAGACCCAGTACTTC.

V usage is TRBV4-1 and J usage is TRBJ1-1; TRBD1 is a possible D gene (5 bases). Germline V gene lookup returns CDR1 MGHRA and CDR2 YSYEKL. Trimming removed 1 base from V and 8 bases from J, with 11 bases in between. The CDR3 is made up of 13 amino acids. The CDR3 DNA follows: TGCGCCAGCAGCCAAGCATCGGGACTCGAAGCTTTCTTT. Translation gives CASSQASGLEAFF.

This chain connects TRBV7-8 to TRBJ1-1; perhaps TRBD1 as D (5 bases). CDR1 is SGHVS and CDR2 is FQNEAQ in the germline V gene. V was trimmed by 2 bases and J by 3 bases, leaving 10 bases between them. The CDR3 sequence is 14 residues long. The CDR3 loop reads CASSLYARDTEAFF. CDR3 nucleotide sequence: TGTGCCAGCAGCTTATATGCCAGGGACACTGAAGCTTTCTTT.

The gene calls are TRBV3-1 and TRBJ1-1, with TRBD1 matching over 8 bases. The CDR3 is 17 residues long. Looked up from germline, CDR1 is LGHDT and CDR2 is YNNKEL (reference sequence). V lost 1 base and J lost 3; bases outside the gene matches: 10. CDR3 protein: CASSQAARETGDTEAFF. The CDR3 coding sequence is TGTGCCAGCAGCCAAGCGGCGCGCGAGACAGGGGACACTGAAGCTTTCTTT.

The chain carries TRBV4-1 and TRBJ2-1; TRBD1 matches 9 bases. Trimming took 0 bases from V and 4 from J; bases not matched to a gene: 1. The CDR3 runs 15 residues. Germline-derived CDR1 and CDR2 are MGHRA and YSYEKL. CDR3 region: CASSQETGGYNEQFF. Here the CDR3 DNA reads TGCGCCAGCAGCCAAGAGACAGGGGGATACAATGAGCAGTTCTTC.

This sequence joins TRBV4-1 and TRBJ2-4; perhaps TRBD2 as D (6 bases). The CDR3 has 17 residues. From germline, CDR1 is MGHRA and CDR2 YSYEKL. With 3 bases removed from V and 1 base from J, the gap between germline ends came to 16 bases. CDR3 coding DNA: TGCGCCAGCAGCCATCCCCCACTAGCTGGGGCCAAAAACATTCAGTACTTC. It is translated as CASSHPPLAGAKNIQYF.

This chain links TRBV5-1 with TRBJ1-1; a weak D match, TRBD1 (5 bases). This CDR3 contains 19 residues. Trimming cost V 2 bases and J 2 bases, with 25 bases left between them. The germline V gene encodes CDR1 SGHRS and CDR2 YFSETQ. Written as DNA, the CDR3 is TGCGCCAGCAGCTTACGTACCGGGACTCCCCGTGGGTTCAACACTGAAGCTTTCTTT. Its protein is CASSLRTGTPRGFNTEAFF. The variable domain in full, completed from reference TRBV5-1 and TRBJ1-1, reads KAGVTQTPRYLIKTRGQQVTLSCSPISGHRSVSWYQQTPGQGLQFLFEYFSETQRNKGNFPGRFSGRQFSNSRSEMNVSTLELGDSALYLCASSLRTGTPRGFNTEAFFGQGTRLTVV.

This clonotype appeared a few times. The J gene is TRBJ1-1, the V gene TRBV19, with D uncertain. Between the trimmed V and J ends, which lost 0 bases and 1 base, there was a span of 6 bases. Germline V gene lookup returns CDR1 LNHDA and CDR2 SQIVND (reference sequence). The CDR3 is 14 amino acids. The chain's CDR3 is CASSIDLQNTEAFF. Here the CDR3 DNA reads TGTGCCAGTAGTATAGATTTGCAGAACACTGAAGCTTTCTTT.

This clonotype was recorded a few times. This rearrangement joins TRBV27 to TRBJ1-6; D gene unclear. The CDR3 covers 16 residues. Germline CDR1 is MNHEY and CDR2 is SMNVEV (reference sequence). V lost 3 bases and J lost 0, with 9 bases in between. The CDR3 here is CASSFLTSSYNSPLHF. CDR3 DNA: TGTGCCAGCAGTTTCCTTACAAGCTCCTATAATTCACCCCTCCACTTT.

This clonotype was observed a few times. V is TRBV4-1 and J is TRBJ1-1; 8 bases align to TRBD1. Per germline, CDR1 MGHRA and CDR2 YSYEKL. The CDR3 sequence is 14 residues long. Germline trimming cut 4 bases from V and 3 bases from J; bases unmatched to any gene: 4. The CDR3 DNA reads as TGCGCCAGCAGCCCCAGGGGGCGGTACACTGAAGCTTTCTTT. Translating gives CASSPRGRYTEAFF.

The chain couples TRBV12-3 or TRBV12-4 to TRBJ1-4; possibly TRBD1 for D (5 bases). Trimming took 0 bases from V and 11 from J, leaving 16 bases between them. The CDR3 runs 15 residues. CDR3 sequence reads: CASSLARPGRQKLFF. The CDR3 coding sequence is TGTGCCAGCAGTTTAGCGAGGCCAGGGAGGCAGAAACTGTTTTTT.

The chain recombines TRBV20-1 with TRBJ2-1, with a weak D call TRBD2 (6 bases). The germline V and J ends were trimmed by 3 bases and 2 bases, with 17 bases remaining between them. CDR3 length: 16 amino acids. Germline V gives CDR1 DFQATT, CDR2 SNEGSKA (reference sequence). The CDR3 DNA is TGCAGTGCTAGGGGGCGGCGGGGAAGCACCTACAATGAGCAGTTCTTC. It translates to CSARGRRGSTYNEQFF.